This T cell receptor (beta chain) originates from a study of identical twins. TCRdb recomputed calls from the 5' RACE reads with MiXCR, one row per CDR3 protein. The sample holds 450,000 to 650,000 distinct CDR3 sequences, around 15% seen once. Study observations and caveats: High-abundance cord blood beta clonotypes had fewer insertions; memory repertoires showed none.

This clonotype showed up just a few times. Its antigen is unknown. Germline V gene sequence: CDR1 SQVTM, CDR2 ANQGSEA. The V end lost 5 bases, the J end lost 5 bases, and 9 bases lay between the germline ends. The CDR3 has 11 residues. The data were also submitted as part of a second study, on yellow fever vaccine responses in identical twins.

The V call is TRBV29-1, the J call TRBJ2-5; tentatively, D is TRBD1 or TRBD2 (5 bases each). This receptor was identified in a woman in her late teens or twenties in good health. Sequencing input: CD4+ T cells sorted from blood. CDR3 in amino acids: CSVSGRETQYF. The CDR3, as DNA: TGCAGCGTTTCGGGGCGGGAGACCCAGTACTTC.